This TCR beta chain was captured by sequencing in a study of CD8+ T cells in alopecia areata. Treatment here: oral pan-JAK inhibitor, 5-10 mg twice daily. RNA was isolated and reverse transcribed to cDNA, the sequencing template. Sequencing was performed with immunoSEQ multiplex PCR; in TCRdb, only in-frame clones are kept and a portion is missing. The data hold hundreds of thousands of clones, with approximately 67% observed a single time. This clone was detected a few times. Germline CDR1 LNHDA, CDR2 SQIVND (reference sequence). The V and J ends lost 9 bases and 7 bases respectively, with 27 bases between them. This CDR3 comprises 17 residues.

The gene calls are TRBV19 and TRBJ2-2, with D perhaps matching TRBD2 (6 bases). This receptor was taken from a human donor with alopecia areata. The sample was CD4+ T cells sorted from blood, taken at week 44, from a patient treated with tofacitinib. CDR3 DNA: TGTGCCAGCCGGGGGAGTCATAGCCTCCCCCGCGGCGGGGAGCTGTTTTTT. Its protein is CASRGSHSLPRGGELFF.